This TCR beta chain was identified during a study of blood T cell repertoires in COVID-19. About the research overall: Donors in the United States, Italy and Spain gave samples during acute or convalescent COVID-19. Sample material is recorded as cDNA or gDNA derived from T cells, B-cell-depleted T cells, or PBMCs.

Per the authors' pipeline: Nucleated cell number was recorded as an estimate derived from reference gene primer amplification. The method was immunoSEQ multiplex PCR; TCRdb's version includes in-frame clones alone and lacks a portion of them. For V, J and clone size, that table is used; D and trimming come from the DNA. The sample shows about 140,000 clones, around four fifths of them seen only once. This clone has more than one count but fewer than ten. CDR3 length: 15 amino acids. The V and J ends lost 6 bases and 0 bases respectively, with 13 bases between them. Germline lookup yields CDR1 SGHRS and CDR2 YFSETQ.

The clonotype comes from a human donor in a cohort sampled during active COVID-19. The gene calls are TRBV5-1 and TRBJ2-1; D is unclear. Sequencing input: peripheral blood. The CDR3 region is CASTGSEFSYNEQFF. The CDR3 DNA reads as TGCGCCAGCACGGGTTCGGAGTTCTCCTACAATGAGCAGTTCTTC.